This T cell receptor (beta chain) was captured by sequencing in a study of beta chain features in type 1 diabetes. Study conclusions and caveats: Across all four CD4+ subsets, people with type 1 diabetes showed modestly shorter TCRB CDR3s.

What was sequenced were expressed TCRB transcripts, since all of the isolated RNA had been reverse transcribed. The protocol was immunoSEQ multiplex PCR, while the TCRdb copy is restricted to in-frame clones and leaves out a portion. The sample has fewer than 350,000 clones; about 15% are singletons. The CDR3 extends over 14 amino acids. Trimming pared 0 bases from V and 14 bases from J, leaving 15 bases between. Germline CDR1 reads SGDLS; CDR2 reads YYNGEE. This clone turned up a few times. Its antigen remains unknown. The chain carries TRBV9 and TRBJ1-6, with a weak D call TRBD1 (5 bases). The sequence came from a man in his late teens or twenties with type 1 diabetes. Sequenced: naive CD4+ T cells from blood. The CDR3 region has the DNA TGTGCCAGCAGCGTAGATGGCGATCCGGGGGCCCTCCACTTT. This sequence encodes CASSVDGDPGALHF.